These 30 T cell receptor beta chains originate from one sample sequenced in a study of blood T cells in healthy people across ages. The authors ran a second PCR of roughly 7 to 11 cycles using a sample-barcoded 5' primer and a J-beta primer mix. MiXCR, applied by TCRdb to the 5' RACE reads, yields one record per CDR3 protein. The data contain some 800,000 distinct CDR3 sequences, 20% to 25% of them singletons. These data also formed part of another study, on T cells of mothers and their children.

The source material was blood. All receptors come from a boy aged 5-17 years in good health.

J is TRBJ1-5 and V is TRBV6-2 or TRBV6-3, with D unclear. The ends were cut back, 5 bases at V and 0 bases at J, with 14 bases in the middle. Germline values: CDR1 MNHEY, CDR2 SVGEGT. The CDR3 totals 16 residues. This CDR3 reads CASSQEDGYSNQPQHF. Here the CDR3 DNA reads TGTGCCAGCAGTCAGGAGGATGGGTATAGCAATCAGCCCCAGCATTTT.

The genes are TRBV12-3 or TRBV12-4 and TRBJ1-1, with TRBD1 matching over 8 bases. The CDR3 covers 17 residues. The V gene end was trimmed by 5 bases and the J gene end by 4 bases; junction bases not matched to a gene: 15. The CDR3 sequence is CASSASGQGSLSTEAFF. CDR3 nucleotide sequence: TGTGCCAGCAGTGCATCAGGACAGGGTTCCTTGAGCACTGAAGCTTTCTTT.

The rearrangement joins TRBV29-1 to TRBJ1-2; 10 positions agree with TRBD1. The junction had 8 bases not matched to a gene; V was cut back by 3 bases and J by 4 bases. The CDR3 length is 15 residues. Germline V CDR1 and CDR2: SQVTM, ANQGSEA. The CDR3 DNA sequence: TGCAGCGTTGACCAGGGGGGACAGGGGACCTATGGCTACACCTTC. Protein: CSVDQGGQGTYGYTF. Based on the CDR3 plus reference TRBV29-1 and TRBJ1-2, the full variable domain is SAVISQKPSRDICQRGTSLTIQCQVDSQVTMMFWYRQQPGQSLTLIATANQGSEATYESGFVIDKFPISRPNLTFSTLTVSNMSPEDSSIYLCSVDQGGQGTYGYTFGSGTRLTVV.

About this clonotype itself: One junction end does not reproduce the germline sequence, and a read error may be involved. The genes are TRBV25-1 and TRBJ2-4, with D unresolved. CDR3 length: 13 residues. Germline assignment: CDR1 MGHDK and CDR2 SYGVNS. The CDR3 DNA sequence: TGTGCCAGCAGTGGGCTGGCCAAAAACATTCACTACTTC. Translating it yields CASSGLAKNIHYF. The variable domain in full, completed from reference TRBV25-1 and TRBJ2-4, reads EADIYQTPRYLVIGTGKKITLECSQTMGHDKMYWYQQDPGMELHLIHYSYGVNSTEKGDLSSESTVSRIRTEHFPLTLESARPSHTSQYLCASSGLAKNIHYFGAGTRLSVL.

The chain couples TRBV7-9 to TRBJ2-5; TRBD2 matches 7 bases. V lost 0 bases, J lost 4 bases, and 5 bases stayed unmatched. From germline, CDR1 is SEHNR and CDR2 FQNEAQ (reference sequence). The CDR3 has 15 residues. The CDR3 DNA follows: TGTGCCAGCAGCTTAGCGCCTCAGCGGGGAGAGACCCAGTACTTC. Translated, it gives CASSLAPQRGETQYF.

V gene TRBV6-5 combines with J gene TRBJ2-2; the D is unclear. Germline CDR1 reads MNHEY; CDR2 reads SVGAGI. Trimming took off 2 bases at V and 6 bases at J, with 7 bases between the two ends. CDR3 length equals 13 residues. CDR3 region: CASSYRVAGELFF. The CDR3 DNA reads TGTGCCAGCAGTTACAGGGTCGCCGGGGAGCTGTTTTTT.

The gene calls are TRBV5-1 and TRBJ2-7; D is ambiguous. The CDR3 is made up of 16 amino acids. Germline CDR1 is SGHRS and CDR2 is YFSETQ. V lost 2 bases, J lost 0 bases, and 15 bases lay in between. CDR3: CASSLGNSLSSYEQYF. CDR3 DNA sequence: TGCGCCAGCAGCTTAGGCAACAGTTTGAGCTCCTACGAGCAGTACTTC.

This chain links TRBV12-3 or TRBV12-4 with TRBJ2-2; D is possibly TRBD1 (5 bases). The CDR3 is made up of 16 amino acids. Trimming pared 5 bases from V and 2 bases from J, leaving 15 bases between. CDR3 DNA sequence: TGTGCCAGCAGTCCACGGCTAGGGGCTAACACCGGGGAGCTGTTTTTT. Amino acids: CASSPRLGANTGELFF.

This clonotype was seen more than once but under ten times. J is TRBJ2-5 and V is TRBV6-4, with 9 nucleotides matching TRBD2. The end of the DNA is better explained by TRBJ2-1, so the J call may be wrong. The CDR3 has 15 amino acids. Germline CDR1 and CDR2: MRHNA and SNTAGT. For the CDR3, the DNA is TGTGCCAGCATTATTAGCGGGGGCCTTTCCTGTGAGCAGTTCTTC. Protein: CASIISGGLSCEQFF.

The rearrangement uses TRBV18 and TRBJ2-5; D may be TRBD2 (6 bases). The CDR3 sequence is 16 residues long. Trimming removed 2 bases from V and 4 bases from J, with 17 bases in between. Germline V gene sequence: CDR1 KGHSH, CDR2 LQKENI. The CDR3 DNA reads TGTGCCAGCTCACCAAACGCGGGGTCTCGGGGAGAGACCCAGTACTTC. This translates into CASSPNAGSRGETQYF.

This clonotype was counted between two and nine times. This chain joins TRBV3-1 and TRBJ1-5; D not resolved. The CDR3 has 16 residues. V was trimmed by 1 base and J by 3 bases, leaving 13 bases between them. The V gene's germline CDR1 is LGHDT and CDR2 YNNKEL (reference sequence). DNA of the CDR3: TGTGCCAGCAGCCAAGGGCCCAGACTGATCAATCAGCCCCAGCATTTT. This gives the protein CASSQGPRLINQPQHF.

DNA for the CDR3: TGTGCCTGGAGTGAAATATACGAGCAGTACTTC. The encoded protein is CAWSEIYEQYF. V and J are TRBV30 and TRBJ2-7, with D hard to call. This CDR3 contains 11 residues. With 1 base removed from V and 4 bases from J, the gap between germline ends came to 5 bases. CDR1 is GTSNPN and CDR2 is SVGIG in the germline V gene (reference sequence).

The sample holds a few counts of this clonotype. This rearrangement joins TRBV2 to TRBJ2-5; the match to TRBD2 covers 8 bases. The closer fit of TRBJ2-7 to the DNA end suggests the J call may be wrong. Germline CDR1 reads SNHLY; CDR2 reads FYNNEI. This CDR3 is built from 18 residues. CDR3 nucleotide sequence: TGTGCCAGCATCCGACCTGGTGGGAGCGGGAGTTCGTCCTACGAGCAGTACTTC. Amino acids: CASIRPGGSGSSSYEQYF.

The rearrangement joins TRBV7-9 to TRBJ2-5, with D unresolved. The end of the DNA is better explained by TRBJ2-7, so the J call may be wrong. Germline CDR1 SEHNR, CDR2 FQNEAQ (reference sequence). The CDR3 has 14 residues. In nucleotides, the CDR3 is TGTGCCAGCAGCTTAGTCGCGCGACCCTACGAGCAGTACTTC. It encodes CASSLVARPYEQYF.

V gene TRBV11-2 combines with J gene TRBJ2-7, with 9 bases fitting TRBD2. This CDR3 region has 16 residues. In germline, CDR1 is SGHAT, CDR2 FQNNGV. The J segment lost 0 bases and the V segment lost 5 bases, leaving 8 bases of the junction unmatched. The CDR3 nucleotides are TGTGCCAGCAGCCCATTCCTAGCGGGACTCTCCTACGAGCAGTACTTC. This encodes CASSPFLAGLSYEQYF.

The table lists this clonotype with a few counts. CDR3 nucleotides: TGTGCCAGCAGCTCTTACAGGGATGTTGAGCTGTTTTTT. It specifies CASSSYRDVELFF. This sequence joins TRBV13 and TRBJ2-2, with a tentative D call TRBD1 (6 bases). Germline lookup yields CDR1 PRHDT and CDR2 FYEKMQ (reference sequence). The V end lost 4 bases, the J end lost 11 bases, and 14 bases lay between the germline ends. This CDR3 is 13 amino acids long.

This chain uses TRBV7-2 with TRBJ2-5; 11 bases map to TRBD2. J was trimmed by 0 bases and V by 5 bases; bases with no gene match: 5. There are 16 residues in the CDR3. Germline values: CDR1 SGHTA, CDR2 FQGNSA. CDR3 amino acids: CASSQPGLADQETQYF. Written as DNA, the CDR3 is TGTGCCAGCAGCCAACCGGGACTAGCGGACCAAGAGACCCAGTACTTC.

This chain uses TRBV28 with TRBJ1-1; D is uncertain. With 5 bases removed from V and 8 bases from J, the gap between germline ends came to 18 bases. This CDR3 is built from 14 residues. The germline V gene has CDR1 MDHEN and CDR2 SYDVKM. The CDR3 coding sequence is TGTGCCAGCAGTCCCCATGGGATTTTAACGGAAGCTTTCTTT. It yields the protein CASSPHGILTEAFF.

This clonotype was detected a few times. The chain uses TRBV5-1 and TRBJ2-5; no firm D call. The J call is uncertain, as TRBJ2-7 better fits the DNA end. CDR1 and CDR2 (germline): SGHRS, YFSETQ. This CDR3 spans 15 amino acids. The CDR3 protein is CASSLLSTASYEQYF. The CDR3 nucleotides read TGCGCCAGCAGCTTGCTCTCCACAGCCTCCTACGAGCAGTACTTC.

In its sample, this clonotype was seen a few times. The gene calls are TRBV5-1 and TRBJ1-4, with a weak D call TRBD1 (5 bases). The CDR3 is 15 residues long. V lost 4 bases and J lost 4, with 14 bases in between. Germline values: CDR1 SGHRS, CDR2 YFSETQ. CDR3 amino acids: CASSGGPYLNEKLFF. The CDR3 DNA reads TGCGCCAGCAGCGGGGGACCGTACCTTAATGAAAAACTGTTTTTT.

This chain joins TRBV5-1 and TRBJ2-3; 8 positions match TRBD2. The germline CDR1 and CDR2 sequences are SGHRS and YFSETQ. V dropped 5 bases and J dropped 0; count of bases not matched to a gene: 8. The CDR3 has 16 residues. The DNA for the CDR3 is TGCGCCAGCAGTCCCCTTAGCGGGGTTAGCACAGATACGCAGTATTTT. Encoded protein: CASSPLSGVSTDTQYF.

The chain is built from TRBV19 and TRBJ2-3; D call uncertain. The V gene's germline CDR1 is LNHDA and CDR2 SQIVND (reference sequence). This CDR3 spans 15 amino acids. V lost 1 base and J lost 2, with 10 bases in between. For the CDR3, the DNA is TGTGCCAGTAGTATAGCGAGTACCTACACAGATACGCAGTATTTT. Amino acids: CASSIASTYTDTQYF. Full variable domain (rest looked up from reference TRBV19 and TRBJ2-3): DGGITQSPKYLFRKEGQNVTLSCEQNLNHDAMYWYRQDPGQGLRLIYYSQIVNDFQKGDIAEGYSVSREKKESFPLTVTSAQKNPTAFYLCASSIASTYTDTQYFGPGTRLTVL.

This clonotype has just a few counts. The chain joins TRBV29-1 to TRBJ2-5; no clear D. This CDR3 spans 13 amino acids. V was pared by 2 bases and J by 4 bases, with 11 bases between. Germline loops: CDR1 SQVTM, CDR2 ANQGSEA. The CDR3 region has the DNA TGCAGCGTTGAAAGGAGTCCGGGAGAGACCCAGTACTTC. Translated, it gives CSVERSPGETQYF.

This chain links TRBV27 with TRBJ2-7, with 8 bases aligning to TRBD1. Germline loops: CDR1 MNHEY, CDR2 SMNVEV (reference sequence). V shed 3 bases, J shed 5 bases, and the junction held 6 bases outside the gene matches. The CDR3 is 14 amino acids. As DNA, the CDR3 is TGTGCCAGCAGTTTTCGGACAGGGAGCGACGAGCAGTACTTC. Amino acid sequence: CASSFRTGSDEQYF.

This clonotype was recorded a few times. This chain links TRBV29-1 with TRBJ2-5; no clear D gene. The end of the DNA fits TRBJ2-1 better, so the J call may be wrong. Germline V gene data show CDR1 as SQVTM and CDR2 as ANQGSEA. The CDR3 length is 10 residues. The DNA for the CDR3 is TGCAGCGTTGTCGGCTTGGGGCAGTTCTTC. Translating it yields CSVVGLGQFF.

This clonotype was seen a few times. CDR3 in DNA: TGCAGTGCTAGAGGGTGGTTCGGGGTCGGGCAACAAGAGACCCAGTACTTC. The encoded protein is CSARGWFGVGQQETQYF. The chain links TRBV20-1 to TRBJ2-5; possibly TRBD2 for D (5 bases). This CDR3 has 17 residues. The V gene lost 1 base and the J gene lost 2 bases, with 20 bases spanning the gap. Germline values: CDR1 DFQATT, CDR2 SNEGSKA (reference sequence).

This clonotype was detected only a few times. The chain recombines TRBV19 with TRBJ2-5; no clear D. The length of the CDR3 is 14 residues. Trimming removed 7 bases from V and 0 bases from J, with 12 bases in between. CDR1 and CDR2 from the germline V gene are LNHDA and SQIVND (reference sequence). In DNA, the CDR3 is TGTGCCAGTAAGGAAGCAGAGTACCAAGAGACCCAGTACTTC. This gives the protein CASKEAEYQETQYF.

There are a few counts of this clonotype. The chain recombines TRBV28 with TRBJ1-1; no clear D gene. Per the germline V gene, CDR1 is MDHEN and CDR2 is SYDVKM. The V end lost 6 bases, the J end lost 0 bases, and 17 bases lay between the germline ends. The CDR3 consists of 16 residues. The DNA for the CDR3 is TGTGCCAGCAGCCTAGTCATTGGCAGCATGAACACTGAAGCTTTCTTT. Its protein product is CASSLVIGSMNTEAFF.

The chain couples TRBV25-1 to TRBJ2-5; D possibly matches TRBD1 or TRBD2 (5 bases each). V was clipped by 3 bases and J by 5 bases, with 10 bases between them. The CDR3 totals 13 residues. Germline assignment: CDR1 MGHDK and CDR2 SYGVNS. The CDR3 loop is CASSDEGRETQYF. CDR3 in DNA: TGTGCCAGCAGTGACGAGGGGCGGGAGACCCAGTACTTC.

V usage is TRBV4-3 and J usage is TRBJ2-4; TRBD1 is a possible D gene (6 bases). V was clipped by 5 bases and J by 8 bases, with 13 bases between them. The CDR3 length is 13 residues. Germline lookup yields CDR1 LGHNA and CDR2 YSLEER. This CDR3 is CASSLDRFDIQYF. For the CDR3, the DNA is TGCGCCAGCAGCTTAGACAGGTTTGACATTCAGTACTTC.